This TCR beta chain is from a study of shared clonotypes between healthy human individuals. Overall study context: Donors had three CD4 naive, three CD4 memory, two CD8 naive and one CD8 memory plate apiece.

A remark on this clone: The antigen is not known.

Study observations and caveats: Inspection by rarefaction showed sorted-subset sequencing to be incomplete despite large depth.

Method: immunoSEQ multiplex PCR; TCRdb's copy keeps in-frame clones and lacks some. Among roughly 2.2 million clones listed, over 90% were seen once. Splitting of CD4+ cells produced CD45RA+ naive and CD45RA-negative memory subsets. The specimen sequenced was naive CD4+ T cells from PBMCs. The subset: CD45RA+ positively selected. The receptor comes from a man in his late teens or twenties in good health. Some clones in this sample may be carry-over from other donors' samples.

DNA for the CDR3: TGTGCCAGGGACAGGGGCTTGGGCGAGCAGTACTTC. Translation gives CARDRGLGEQYF. This chain joins TRBV2 and TRBJ2-7; TRBD1 matches at 9 bases. V lost 9 bases and J lost 6; bases outside the gene matches: 6. Germline lookup yields CDR1 SNHLY and CDR2 FYNNEI. The CDR3 covers 12 residues.